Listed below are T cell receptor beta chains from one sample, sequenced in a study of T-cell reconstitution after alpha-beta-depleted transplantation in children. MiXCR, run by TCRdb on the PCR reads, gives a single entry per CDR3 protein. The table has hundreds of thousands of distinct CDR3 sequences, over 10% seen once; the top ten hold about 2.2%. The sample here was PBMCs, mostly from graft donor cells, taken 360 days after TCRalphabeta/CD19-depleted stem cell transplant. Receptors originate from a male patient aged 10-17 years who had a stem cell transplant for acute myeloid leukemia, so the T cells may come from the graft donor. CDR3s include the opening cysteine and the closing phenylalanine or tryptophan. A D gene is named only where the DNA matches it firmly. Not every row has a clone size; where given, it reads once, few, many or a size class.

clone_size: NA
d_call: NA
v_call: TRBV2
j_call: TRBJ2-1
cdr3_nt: TGTGCCAGCAGTGAAGTGAGGGGTCCCCCCTCCAATGAGCAGTTCTTC
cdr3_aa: CASSEVRGPPSNEQFF

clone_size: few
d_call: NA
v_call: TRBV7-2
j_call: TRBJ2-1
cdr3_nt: TGTGCCAGCAGCTTAGGGACAGGGAGGGTCGATGAGCAGTTCTTC
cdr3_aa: CASSLGTGRVDEQFF

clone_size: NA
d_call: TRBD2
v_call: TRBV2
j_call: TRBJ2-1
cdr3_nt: TGTGCCAGCAGTGTTAGTAGCGGGAGGCCGAGCTCCTACAATGAGCAGTTCTTC
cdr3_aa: CASSVSSGRPSSYNEQFF

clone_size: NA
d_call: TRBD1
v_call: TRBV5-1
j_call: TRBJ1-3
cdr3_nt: TGCGCCAGCAGCTGGACCGGGACAGACTCTGGAAACACCATATATTTT
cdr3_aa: CASSWTGTDSGNTIYF

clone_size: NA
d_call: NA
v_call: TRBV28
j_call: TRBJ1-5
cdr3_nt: TGTGCCAGCAGTTCCATCAAATCCCGGGCCCAGGGCCATCAGCCCCAGCATTTT
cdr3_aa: CASSSIKSRAQGHQPQHF

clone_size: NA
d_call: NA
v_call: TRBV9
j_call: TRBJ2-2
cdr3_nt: TGTGCCAGCAGCGTAGATTCCGGGGAGCTGTTTTTT
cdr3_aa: CASSVDSGELFF

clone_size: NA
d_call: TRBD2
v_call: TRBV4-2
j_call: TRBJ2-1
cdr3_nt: TGTGCCAGCAGCCAAAATGGACTAGCGGGGCTCGAGCAGTTCTTC
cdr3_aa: CASSQNGLAGLEQFF

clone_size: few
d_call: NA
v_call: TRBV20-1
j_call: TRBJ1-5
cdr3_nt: TGCAGTGCTAGAGGGGGCCTTGGCAATCAGCCCCAGCATTTT
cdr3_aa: CSARGGLGNQPQHF

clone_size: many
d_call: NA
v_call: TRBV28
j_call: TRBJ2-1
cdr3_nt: TGTGCCAGCAGGACCTTCGATGAGCAGTTCTTC
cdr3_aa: CASRTFDEQFF

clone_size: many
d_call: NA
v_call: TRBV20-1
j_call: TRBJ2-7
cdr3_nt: TGCAGTGCCGACGACTGGGAGACCTACGAGCAGTACTTC
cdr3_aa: CSADDWETYEQYF

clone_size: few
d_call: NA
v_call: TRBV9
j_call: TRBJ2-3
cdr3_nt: TGTGCCAGCAGCGGGATAGCTTCCACAGATACGCAGTATTTT
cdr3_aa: CASSGIASTDTQYF

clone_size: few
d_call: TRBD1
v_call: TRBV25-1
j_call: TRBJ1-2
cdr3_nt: TGTGCCAGCACGGACAGGGGGCTACCCCCCTATGGCTACACCTTC
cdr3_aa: CASTDRGLPPYGYTF

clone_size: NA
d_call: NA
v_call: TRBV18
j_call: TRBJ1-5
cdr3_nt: TGTGCCAGCTCCCCCTTACCTGGACAGAGCTATAGCAATCAGCCCCAGCATTTT
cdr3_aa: CASSPLPGQSYSNQPQHF

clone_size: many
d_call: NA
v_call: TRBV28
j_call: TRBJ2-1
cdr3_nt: TGTGCCAGCAGCCCGGGCGGTGGGGGCTCCTACAATGAGCAGTTCTTC
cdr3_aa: CASSPGGGGSYNEQFF

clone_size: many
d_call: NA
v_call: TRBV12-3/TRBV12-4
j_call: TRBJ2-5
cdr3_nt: TGTGCCAGCAGAACGACAGGTTCCCAAGAGACCCAGTACTTC
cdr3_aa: CASRTTGSQETQYF

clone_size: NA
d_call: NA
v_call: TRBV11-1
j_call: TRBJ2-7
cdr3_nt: TGTGCCAGCAGCTCGAGGTCTAGACGGGACGACGAGCAGTACTTC
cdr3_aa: CASSSRSRRDDEQYF

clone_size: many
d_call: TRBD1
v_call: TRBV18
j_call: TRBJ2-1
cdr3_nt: TGTGCCAGCTCACCAGGGACAGGATTCTCCTACAATGAGCAGTTCTTC
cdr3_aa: CASSPGTGFSYNEQFF

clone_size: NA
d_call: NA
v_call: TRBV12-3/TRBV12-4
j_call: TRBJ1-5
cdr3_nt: TGTGCCAGCAGTTTAGTTGGATGGGTAGGGGTCGGTCAGCCCCAGCATTTT
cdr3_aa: CASSLVGWVGVGQPQHF

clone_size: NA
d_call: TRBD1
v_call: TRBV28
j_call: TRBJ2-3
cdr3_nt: TGTGCCAGCAGTTTTGGACAGGGGAGCACAGATACGCAGTATTTT
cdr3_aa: CASSFGQGSTDTQYF

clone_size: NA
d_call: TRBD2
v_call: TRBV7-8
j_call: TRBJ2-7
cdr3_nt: TGTGCCAGCAGCTGGTTTAGGACTAGCGGGACCTACGAGCAGTACTTC
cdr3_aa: CASSWFRTSGTYEQYF

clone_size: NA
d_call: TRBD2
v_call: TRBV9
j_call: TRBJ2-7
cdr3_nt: TGTGCCAGCACCCCGGGACTAGCGGGAGGGAGGTACTACGAGCAGTACTTC
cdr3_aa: CASTPGLAGGRYYEQYF

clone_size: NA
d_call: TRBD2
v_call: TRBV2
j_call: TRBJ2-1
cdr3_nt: TGTGCCAGCAGTGAAGACGGTGGGACTATATCTTACAATGAGCAGTTCTTC
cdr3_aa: CASSEDGGTISYNEQFF

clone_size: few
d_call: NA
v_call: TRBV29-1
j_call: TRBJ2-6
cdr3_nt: TGCAGCGTGACCTGGCTGAGCTCTGGGGCCAACGTCCTGCCTTTC
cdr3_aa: CSVTWLSSGANVLPF

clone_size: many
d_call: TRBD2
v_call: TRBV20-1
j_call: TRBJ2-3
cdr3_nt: TGCAGTGCTCGACTAGCGGGAGGTAAAGATACGCAGTATTTT
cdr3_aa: CSARLAGGKDTQYF

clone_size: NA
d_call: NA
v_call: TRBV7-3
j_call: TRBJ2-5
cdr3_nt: TGTGCCAGCAGCAGAAGGTCGGGTGAAGCGACCCAGTACTTC
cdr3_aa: CASSRRSGEATQYF

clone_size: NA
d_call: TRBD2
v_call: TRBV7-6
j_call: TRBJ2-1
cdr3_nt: TGTGCCAGCAGCTTAGGAACTAGCGGGAGGTATGAGCAGTTCTTC
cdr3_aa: CASSLGTSGRYEQFF

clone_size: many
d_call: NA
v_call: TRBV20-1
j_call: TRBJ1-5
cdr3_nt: TGCAGTGCTAGGATCGGCCAGCCCCAGCATTTT
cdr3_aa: CSARIGQPQHF

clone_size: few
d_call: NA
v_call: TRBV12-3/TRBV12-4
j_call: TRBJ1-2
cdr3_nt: TGTGCCAGCAGTTTGGGGGTCCCCAACTATGGCTACACCTTC
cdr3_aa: CASSLGVPNYGYTF

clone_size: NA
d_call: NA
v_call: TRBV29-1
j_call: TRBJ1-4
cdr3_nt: TGCAGCGTGGACCCAGGGGTCCGAGGCGAAAAACTGTTTTTT
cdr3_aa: CSVDPGVRGEKLFF

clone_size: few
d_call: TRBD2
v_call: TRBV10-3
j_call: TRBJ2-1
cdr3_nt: TGTGCCATCGGGAGGGGTCGGGGCAATGAGCAGTTCTTC
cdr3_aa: CAIGRGRGNEQFF

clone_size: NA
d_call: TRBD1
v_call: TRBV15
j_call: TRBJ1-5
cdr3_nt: TGTGCCACCAGCAGAGAACCTCGTGGGACAGGGGTCAGTCAGCCCCAGCATTTT
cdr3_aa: CATSREPRGTGVSQPQHF

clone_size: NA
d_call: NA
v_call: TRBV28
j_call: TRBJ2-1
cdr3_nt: TGTGCCAGCACCGAGGACGGCCCCTCCTACAATGAGCAGTTCTTC
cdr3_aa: CASTEDGPSYNEQFF

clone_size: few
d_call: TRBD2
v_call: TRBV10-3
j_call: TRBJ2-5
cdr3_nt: TGTGCCATCAGTGAGTCGAGACTAGCGGGAGTTCGGGAGACCCAGTACTTC
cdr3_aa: CAISESRLAGVRETQYF

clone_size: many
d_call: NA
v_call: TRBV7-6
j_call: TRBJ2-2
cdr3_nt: TGTGCCAGCAGCTTAGAACACCTCACCGGGGAGCTGTTTTTT
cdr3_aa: CASSLEHLTGELFF

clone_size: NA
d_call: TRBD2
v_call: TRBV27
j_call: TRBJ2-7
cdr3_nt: TGTGCCAGCAGTCCGCGACTAGCGGGCCGATCCTACGAGCAGTACTTC
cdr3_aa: CASSPRLAGRSYEQYF

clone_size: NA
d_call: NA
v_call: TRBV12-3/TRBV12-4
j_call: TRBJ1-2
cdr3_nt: TGTGCCAGCAATCACTATGGTCTCGGCGAGGGCTATGGCTACACCTTC
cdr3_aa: CASNHYGLGEGYGYTF

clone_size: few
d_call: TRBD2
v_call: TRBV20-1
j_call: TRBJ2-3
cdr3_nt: TGCAGTGCTCGGGAGAGCGGGAGGGGAACGACAGATACGCAGTATTTT
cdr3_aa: CSARESGRGTTDTQYF

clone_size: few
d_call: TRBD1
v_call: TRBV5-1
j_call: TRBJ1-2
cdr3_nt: TGCGCCAGCTCTGTTGTGACAGGGGACTATGGCTACACCTTC
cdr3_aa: CASSVVTGDYGYTF

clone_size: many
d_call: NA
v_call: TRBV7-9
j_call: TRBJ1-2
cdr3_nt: TGTGCCAGCAGCTTAGAAGGGAACTATGGCTACACCTTC
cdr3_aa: CASSLEGNYGYTF

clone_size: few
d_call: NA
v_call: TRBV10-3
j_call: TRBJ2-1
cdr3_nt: TGTGCCATCAGTGCCTCGGACAGGCGGGACTCCTACAATGAGCAGTTCTTC
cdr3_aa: CAISASDRRDSYNEQFF

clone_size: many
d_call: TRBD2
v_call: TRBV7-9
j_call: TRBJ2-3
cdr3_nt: TGTGCCAGCAGCATACTAGCGGGAGGAAGAGATACGCAGTATTTT
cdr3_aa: CASSILAGGRDTQYF

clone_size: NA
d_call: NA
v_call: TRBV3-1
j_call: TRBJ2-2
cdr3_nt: TGTGCCAGCAGCCAACCTCCCGGGGAGCTGTTTTTT
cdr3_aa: CASSQPPGELFF

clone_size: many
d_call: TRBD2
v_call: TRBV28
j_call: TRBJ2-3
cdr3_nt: TGTGCCAGCACCACTTACCCTCAGCGGGAGGTTTCGTATTTT
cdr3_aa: CASTTYPQREVSYF

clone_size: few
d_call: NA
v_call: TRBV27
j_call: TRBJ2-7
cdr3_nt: TGTGCCAGCAGTCCGATTGGCCGAACAGACGAGCAGTACTTC
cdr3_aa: CASSPIGRTDEQYF

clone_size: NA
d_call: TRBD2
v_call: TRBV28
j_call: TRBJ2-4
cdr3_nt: TGTGCCAGCAGTCCCCCGGCTAGCGGGAGAGGATCCAAAAACATTCAGTACTTC
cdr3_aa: CASSPPASGRGSKNIQYF

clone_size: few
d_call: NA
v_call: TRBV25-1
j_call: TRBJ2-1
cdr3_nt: TGTGCCAGCAGTGAATCGGGCTATGAGCAGTTCTTC
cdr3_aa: CASSESGYEQFF

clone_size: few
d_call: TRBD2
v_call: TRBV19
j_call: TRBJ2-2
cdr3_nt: TGTGCCAGTAGTTTGGGGACTAGCGGGAGGGCCATCACCGGGGAGCTGTTTTTT
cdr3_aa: CASSLGTSGRAITGELFF

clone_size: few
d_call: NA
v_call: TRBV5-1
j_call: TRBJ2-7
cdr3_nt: TGCGCCAGCAGCTTGTCTATTCGGGACACATACCTTTTAGAGCAGTACTTC
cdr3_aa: CASSLSIRDTYLLEQYF

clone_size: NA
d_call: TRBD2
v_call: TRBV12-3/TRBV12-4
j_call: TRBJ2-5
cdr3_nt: TGTGCCAGCAGTTTAGCGCTTCGGGAGGGCGTTTGGGAGACCCAGTACTTC
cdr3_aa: CASSLALREGVWETQYF

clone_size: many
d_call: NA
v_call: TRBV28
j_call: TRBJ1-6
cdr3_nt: TGTGCCAGCAGTCGGGGGACTAGCTCCTATAATTCACCCCTCCACTTT
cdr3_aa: CASSRGTSSYNSPLHF

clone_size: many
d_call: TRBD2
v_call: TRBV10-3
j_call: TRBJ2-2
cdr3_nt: TGTGCCATCAGGGGGACTAGTGGCACCGGGGAGCTGTTTTTT
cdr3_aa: CAIRGTSGTGELFF

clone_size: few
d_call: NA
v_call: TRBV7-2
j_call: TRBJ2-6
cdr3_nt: TGTGCCAGCACCCCAACTGGGGGCTCTGGGGCCAACGTCCTGACTTTC
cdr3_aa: CASTPTGGSGANVLTF

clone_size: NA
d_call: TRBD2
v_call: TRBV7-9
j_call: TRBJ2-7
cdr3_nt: TGTGCCAGCAGCTTAGACGGACTAGCGGGAGGTGTCTACGAGCAGTACTTC
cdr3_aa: CASSLDGLAGGVYEQYF

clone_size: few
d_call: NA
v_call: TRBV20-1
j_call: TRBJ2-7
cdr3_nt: TGCAGTGCCGAGAAAAGACTAGTTGGTGACGAGCAGTACTTC
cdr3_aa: CSAEKRLVGDEQYF

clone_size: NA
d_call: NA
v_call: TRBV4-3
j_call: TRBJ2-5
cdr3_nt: TGCGCCAGCAGCCAAGATTTGTTTCAGGGGGGCGCGGGGGAGACCCAGTACTTC
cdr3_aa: CASSQDLFQGGAGETQYF